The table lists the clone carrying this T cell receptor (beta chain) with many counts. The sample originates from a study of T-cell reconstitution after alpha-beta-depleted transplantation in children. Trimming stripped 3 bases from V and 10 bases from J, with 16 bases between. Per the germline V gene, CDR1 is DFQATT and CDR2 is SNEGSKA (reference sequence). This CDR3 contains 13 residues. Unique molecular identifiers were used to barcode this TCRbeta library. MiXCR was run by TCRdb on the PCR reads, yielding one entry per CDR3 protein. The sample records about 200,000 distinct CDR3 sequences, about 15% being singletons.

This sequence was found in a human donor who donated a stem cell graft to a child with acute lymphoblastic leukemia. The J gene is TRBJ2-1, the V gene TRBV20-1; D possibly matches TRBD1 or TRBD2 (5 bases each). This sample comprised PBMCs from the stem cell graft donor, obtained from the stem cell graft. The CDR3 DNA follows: TGCAGTGCTAGCGGCCCGGGGTGGGGGGAGCAGTTCTTC. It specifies CSASGPGWGEQFF.